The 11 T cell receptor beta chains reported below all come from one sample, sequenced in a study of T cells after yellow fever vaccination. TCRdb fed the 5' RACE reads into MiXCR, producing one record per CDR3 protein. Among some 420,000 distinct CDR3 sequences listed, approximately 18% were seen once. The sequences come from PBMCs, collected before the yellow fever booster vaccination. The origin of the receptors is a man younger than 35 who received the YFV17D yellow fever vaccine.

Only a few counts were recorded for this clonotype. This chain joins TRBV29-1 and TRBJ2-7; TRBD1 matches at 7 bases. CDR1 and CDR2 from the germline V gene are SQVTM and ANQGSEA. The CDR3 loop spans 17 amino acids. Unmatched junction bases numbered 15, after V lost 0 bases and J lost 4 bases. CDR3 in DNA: TGCAGCGTTGAAGATCCGAGACCCGGGACAGTGGGTTACGAGCAGTACTTC. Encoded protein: CSVEDPRPGTVGYEQYF.

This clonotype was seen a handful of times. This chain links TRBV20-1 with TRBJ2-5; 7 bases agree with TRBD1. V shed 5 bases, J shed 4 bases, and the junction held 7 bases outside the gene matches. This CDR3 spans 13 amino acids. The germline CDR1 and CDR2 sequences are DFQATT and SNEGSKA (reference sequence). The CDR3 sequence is CSARQGSSETQYF. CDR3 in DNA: TGCAGTGCTCGACAGGGTTCGTCAGAGACCCAGTACTTC.

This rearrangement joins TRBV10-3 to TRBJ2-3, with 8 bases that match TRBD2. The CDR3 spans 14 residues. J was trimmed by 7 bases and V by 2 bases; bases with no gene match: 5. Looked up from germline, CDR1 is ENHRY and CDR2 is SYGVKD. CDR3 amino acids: CAISENRGGNTQYF. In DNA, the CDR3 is TGTGCCATCAGTGAGAATCGGGGGGGGAATACGCAGTATTTT.

The CDR3 coding sequence is TGTGCCACCAGTGAGGAGGGCCTAACTTACAATGAGCAGTTCTTC. Encoded protein: CATSEEGLTYNEQFF. This chain uses TRBV24-1 with TRBJ2-1; D perhaps matches TRBD2 (6 bases). This CDR3 is built from 15 residues. Trimming removed 4 bases from V and 4 bases from J, with 13 bases in between. CDR1 is KGHDR, CDR2 SFDVKD, per germline.

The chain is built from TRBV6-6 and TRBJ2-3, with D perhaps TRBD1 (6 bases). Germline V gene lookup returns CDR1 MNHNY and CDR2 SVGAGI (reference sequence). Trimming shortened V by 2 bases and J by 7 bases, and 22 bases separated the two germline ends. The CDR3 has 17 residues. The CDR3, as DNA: TGTGCCAGCAGTTACACCTTGCCAGGGGCGGTGTCATATACGCAGTATTTT. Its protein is CASSYTLPGAVSYTQYF.

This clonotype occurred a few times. The CDR3 region has the DNA TGCAGTGCTGAGGGCGTGCAGCCCCAGCATTTT. This translates into CSAEGVQPQHF. The J gene is TRBJ1-5, the V gene TRBV20-1; unclear D gene. CDR1 DFQATT and CDR2 SNEGSKA come from the germline V gene (reference sequence). This CDR3 region has 11 residues. The ends were cut back, 5 bases at V and 7 bases at J, with 9 bases in the middle.

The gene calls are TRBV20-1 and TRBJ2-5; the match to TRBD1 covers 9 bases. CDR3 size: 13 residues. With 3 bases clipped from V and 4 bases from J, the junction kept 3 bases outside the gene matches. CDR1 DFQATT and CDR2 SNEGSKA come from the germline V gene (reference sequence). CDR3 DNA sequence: TGCAGTGCTAGCTTACAGGGGGCAGAGACCCAGTACTTC. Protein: CSASLQGAETQYF.

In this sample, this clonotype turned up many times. CDR3 sequence reads: CASSSQGAAEAFF. The CDR3 region has the DNA TGTGCCAGCAGTTCTCAGGGGGCTGCTGAAGCTTTCTTT. The chain employs TRBV7-9 and TRBJ1-1; 8 nucleotides line up with TRBD1. The CDR3 extends over 13 amino acids. V shed 6 bases and J 6 bases; nucleotides not matched to a gene: 6. Germline V CDR1 and CDR2: SEHNR, FQNEAQ (reference sequence). Supplemented by reference TRBV7-9 and TRBJ1-1, the full variable domain reads DTGVSQNPRHKITKRGQNVTFRCDPISEHNRLYWYRQTLGQGPEFLTYFQNEAQLEKSRLLSDRFSAERPKGSFSTLEIQRTEQGDSAMYLCASSSQGAAEAFFGQGTRLTVV.

The CDR3 region is CASSYSRGPSSQETQYF. For the CDR3, the DNA is TGTGCCAGCAGTTACTCGAGGGGTCCGAGTTCGCAAGAGACCCAGTACTTC. The chain links TRBV6-6 to TRBJ2-5; D may be TRBD1 or TRBD2 (5 bases each). Germline CDR1 reads MNHNY; CDR2 reads SVGAGI (reference sequence). The CDR3 is 17 residues long. Trimming removed 0 bases at V and 2 bases at J, with 16 bases between.

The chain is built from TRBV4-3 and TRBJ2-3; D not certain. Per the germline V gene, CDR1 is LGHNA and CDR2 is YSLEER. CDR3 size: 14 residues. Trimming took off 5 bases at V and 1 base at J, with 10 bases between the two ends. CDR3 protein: CASSDARGTDTQYF. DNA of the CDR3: TGCGCCAGCAGCGACGCCCGCGGCACAGATACGCAGTATTTT.

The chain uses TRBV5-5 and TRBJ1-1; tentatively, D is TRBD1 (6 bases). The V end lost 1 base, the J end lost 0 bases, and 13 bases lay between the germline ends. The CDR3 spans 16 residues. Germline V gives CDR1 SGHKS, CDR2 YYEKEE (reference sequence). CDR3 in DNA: TGTGCCAGCAGCTTGCAAACAGGGCTAATGAACACTGAAGCTTTCTTT. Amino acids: CASSLQTGLMNTEAFF.